A selection of T cell receptor beta chains follows, all from one sample in a study of T cells in Graves' hyperthyroidism and ophthalmopathy. Each CDR3 protein gets one entry after TCRdb re-called the multiplex PCR reads with MiXCR. The sample has about 570,000 distinct CDR3 sequences; roughly 46% are singletons. What was sequenced was peripheral blood or thyroid tissue (not recorded which). The receptor source for this set is an adult woman with Graves' disease, either hyperthyroidism or ophthalmopathy (not recorded which). Each CDR3 is given with its conserved first and last residue. Fields, in order: J gene, CDR3 length, clone size, V gene, CDR3 protein. Only part of the rows carry a size: once, few, many, or a class if the clone is expanded.

J gene: TRBJ1-4; CDR3 length: 14; clone size: -; V gene: TRBV28; CDR3 protein: CASSSRAYNEKLFF
J gene: TRBJ2-7; CDR3 length: 16; clone size: many; V gene: TRBV20-1; CDR3 protein: CSAALTGTRPWDEQYF
J gene: TRBJ1-6; CDR3 length: 14; clone size: -; V gene: TRBV20-1; CDR3 protein: CSASMGQGNSPLHF
J gene: TRBJ1-1; CDR3 length: 14; clone size: few; V gene: TRBV24-1; CDR3 protein: CATSAPGSGTEAFF
J gene: TRBJ2-7; CDR3 length: 12; clone size: few; V gene: TRBV11-2; CDR3 protein: CASSPNSCEQYF
J gene: TRBJ2-6; CDR3 length: 15; clone size: once; V gene: TRBV7-3; CDR3 protein: CASSLRQVGANVLTF
J gene: TRBJ2-7; CDR3 length: 15; clone size: many; V gene: TRBV7-9; CDR3 protein: CASSPLGAGVGEQYF
J gene: TRBJ2-7; CDR3 length: 15; clone size: once; V gene: TRBV7-2; CDR3 protein: CASSWTSGLHYEQYF
J gene: TRBJ1-4; CDR3 length: 13; clone size: many; V gene: TRBV29-1; CDR3 protein: CSVFSQGWEKLFF
J gene: TRBJ2-3; CDR3 length: 12; clone size: -; V gene: TRBV2; CDR3 protein: CASSEIWGTQYF
J gene: TRBJ2-7; CDR3 length: 15; clone size: -; V gene: TRBV20-1; CDR3 protein: CSAGRPSGSLHEQYF
J gene: TRBJ2-5; CDR3 length: 14; clone size: -; V gene: TRBV20-1; CDR3 protein: CSAWDRGYQETQYF
J gene: TRBJ1-2; CDR3 length: 14; clone size: -; V gene: TRBV11-1; CDR3 protein: CASSDGTGGDGYTF
J gene: TRBJ2-6; CDR3 length: 18; clone size: -; V gene: TRBV7-9; CDR3 protein: CASSLAGQGASGANVLTF
J gene: TRBJ1-1; CDR3 length: 11; clone size: few; V gene: TRBV27; CDR3 protein: CASSSRVEAFF
J gene: TRBJ2-5; CDR3 length: 17; clone size: -; V gene: TRBV20-1; CDR3 protein: CSATLLPTSGRLRTQYF
J gene: TRBJ1-5; CDR3 length: 12; clone size: many; V gene: TRBV28; CDR3 protein: CASSPPGRAQHF
J gene: TRBJ1-1; CDR3 length: 15; clone size: -; V gene: TRBV10-3; CDR3 protein: CAIRDSGFMGAEAFF
J gene: TRBJ1-4; CDR3 length: 17; clone size: -; V gene: TRBV27; CDR3 protein: CASSLWGQLGGGEKLFF
J gene: TRBJ1-2; CDR3 length: 14; clone size: few; V gene: TRBV7-2; CDR3 protein: CASSLVSPRGGYTF
J gene: TRBJ1-1; CDR3 length: 15; clone size: -; V gene: TRBV11-2; CDR3 protein: CASSRIQGRNTEAFF
J gene: TRBJ2-5; CDR3 length: 16; clone size: -; V gene: TRBV12-3/TRBV12-4; CDR3 protein: CASSFPGQGVRETQYF
J gene: TRBJ1-4; CDR3 length: 13; clone size: many; V gene: TRBV10-2; CDR3 protein: CASSHRESEKLFF
J gene: TRBJ2-5; CDR3 length: 14; clone size: many; V gene: TRBV4-1; CDR3 protein: CASSRGQTKETQYF
J gene: TRBJ1-1; CDR3 length: 13; clone size: -; V gene: TRBV10-3; CDR3 protein: CAISYVPWVEAFF
J gene: TRBJ2-7; CDR3 length: 13; clone size: many; V gene: TRBV5-1; CDR3 protein: CASSPPTGFEQYF
J gene: TRBJ1-1; CDR3 length: 14; clone size: many; V gene: TRBV15; CDR3 protein: CATSNPSQGFRAFF
J gene: TRBJ2-5; CDR3 length: 14; clone size: -; V gene: TRBV2; CDR3 protein: CASSVYKGGETQYF
J gene: TRBJ2-2; CDR3 length: 16; clone size: once; V gene: TRBV28; CDR3 protein: CASSSNRGTDTGELFF
J gene: TRBJ2-5; CDR3 length: 15; clone size: -; V gene: TRBV25-1; CDR3 protein: CASRMTIWVRETQHF
J gene: TRBJ1-4; CDR3 length: 14; clone size: many; V gene: TRBV12-3/TRBV12-4; CDR3 protein: CASRTLPKEEKLFF
J gene: TRBJ1-6; CDR3 length: 16; clone size: -; V gene: TRBV9; CDR3 protein: CASKWGRDSYNSPLHF
J gene: TRBJ2-3; CDR3 length: 14; clone size: -; V gene: TRBV7-2; CDR3 protein: CASSFSHIEDTQYF
J gene: TRBJ1-1; CDR3 length: 13; clone size: once; V gene: TRBV2; CDR3 protein: CASGGQGATEAFF
J gene: TRBJ2-7; CDR3 length: 15; clone size: many; V gene: TRBV28; CDR3 protein: CASSPSGQGRVEQYF
J gene: TRBJ2-7; CDR3 length: 13; clone size: many; V gene: TRBV5-1; CDR3 protein: CASSLADNYEQYF
J gene: TRBJ1-1; CDR3 length: 15; clone size: many; V gene: TRBV13; CDR3 protein: CASSLGTGWNTEAFF
J gene: TRBJ1-1; CDR3 length: 14; clone size: -; V gene: TRBV19; CDR3 protein: CASKNGPMNTEAFF
J gene: TRBJ1-2; CDR3 length: 15; clone size: -; V gene: TRBV7-2; CDR3 protein: CASSLGPSSAYGYTF
J gene: TRBJ1-5; CDR3 length: 23; clone size: -; V gene: TRBV7-9; CDR3 protein: CASSFYICSASSAELHSNHPQHF